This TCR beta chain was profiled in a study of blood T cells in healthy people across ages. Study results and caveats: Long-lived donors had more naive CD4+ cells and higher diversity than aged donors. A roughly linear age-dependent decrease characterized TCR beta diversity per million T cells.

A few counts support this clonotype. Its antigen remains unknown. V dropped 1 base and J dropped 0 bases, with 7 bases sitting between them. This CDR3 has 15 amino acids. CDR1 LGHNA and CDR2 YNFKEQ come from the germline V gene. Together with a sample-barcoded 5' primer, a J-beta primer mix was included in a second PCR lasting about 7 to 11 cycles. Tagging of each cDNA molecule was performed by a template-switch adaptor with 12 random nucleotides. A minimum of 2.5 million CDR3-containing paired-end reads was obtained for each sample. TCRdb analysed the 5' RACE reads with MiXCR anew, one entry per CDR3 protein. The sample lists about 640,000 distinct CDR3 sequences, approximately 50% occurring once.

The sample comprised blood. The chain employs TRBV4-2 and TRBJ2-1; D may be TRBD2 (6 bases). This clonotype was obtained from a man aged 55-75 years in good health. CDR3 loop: CASSQAGGSYNEQFF. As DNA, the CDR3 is TGTGCCAGCAGCCAAGCCGGGGGCTCCTACAATGAGCAGTTCTTC.